One sample yielded the 8 T cell receptor beta chains listed below, sequenced in a study of cytomegalovirus exposure and HLA in healthy donors. The table came from immunoSEQ multiplex PCR; TCRdb's copy has only in-frame clones and leaves some out. This sample has about 160,000 clones, with about nine tenths found just once. The sequencing sample was made of PBMCs. The receptor set was obtained from a woman aged 18-29 years in good health and CMV-seropositive.

The chain has TRBV2 and TRBJ2-7; weak D call: TRBD1 (6 bases). V lost 4 bases, J lost 3 bases, and 10 bases lay in between. Germline CDR1 is SNHLY and CDR2 is FYNNEI. The CDR3 covers 13 residues. The CDR3 bases are TGTGCCAGCAGTGGGGACATAATCTACGAGCAGTACTTC. It codes for CASSGDIIYEQYF.

The chain couples TRBV7-6 to TRBJ2-3; D gene ambiguous. Germline CDR1 is SGHVS and CDR2 is FNYEAQ. V was clipped by 4 bases and J by 6 bases, with 20 bases between them. The CDR3 is 16 amino acids. Written as DNA, the CDR3 is TGTGCCAGCAGCTCCCCAGGCAGTCTAAAAACCGATACGCAGTATTTT. Amino acids: CASSSPGSLKTDTQYF.

J is TRBJ2-5 and V is TRBV7-9; D is perhaps TRBD1 (6 bases). Germline V gene lookup returns CDR1 SEHNR and CDR2 FQNEAQ (reference sequence). Deletions cut 7 bases from V and 3 bases from J, with 15 bases between. The CDR3 has 14 residues. CDR3 residues: CASTSRAGEETQYF. DNA for the CDR3: TGTGCCAGCACCTCAAGAGCAGGGGAAGAGACCCAGTACTTC.

This CDR3 is CASSRPRAQAYEQYF. Here the CDR3 DNA reads TGTGCCAGCAGCCGCCCGAGGGCCCAAGCCTACGAGCAGTACTTC. This chain uses TRBV14 with TRBJ2-7; D might be TRBD2 (5 bases). Germline values: CDR1 SGHDN, CDR2 FVKESK. V lost 4 bases and J lost 2, with 15 bases in between. This CDR3 comprises 15 residues.

This chain connects TRBV7-9 to TRBJ2-7; perhaps TRBD2 as D (6 bases). The CDR3 extends over 15 amino acids. Germline loops: CDR1 SEHNR, CDR2 FQNEAQ (reference sequence). Trimming removed 4 bases at V and 7 bases at J, with 20 bases between. The CDR3 reads CASSSNRESHLEQYF. The CDR3 region has the DNA TGTGCCAGCAGCTCAAACCGGGAGTCTCATTTAGAGCAGTACTTC.

V and J are TRBV18 and TRBJ2-7, with D perhaps TRBD1 (6 bases). CDR3 size: 14 residues. Per germline, CDR1 KGHSH and CDR2 LQKENI. The V end was cut by 3 bases, the J end by 5 bases, with 14 bases between. The CDR3 DNA sequence: TGTGCCAGCTCACCTAGGGGGAGCGTTAACGAGCAGTACTTC. Amino acids: CASSPRGSVNEQYF.

The rearrangement uses TRBV7-9 and TRBJ1-2; D gene ambiguous. V lost 3 bases and J 0 bases, leaving 11 bases between the germline ends. Looked up from germline, CDR1 is SEHNR and CDR2 is FQNEAQ (reference sequence). This CDR3 has 15 residues. The CDR3 DNA reads as TGTGCCAGCAGCTTCGGCGTACTAGCTAACTATGGCTACACCTTC. As protein: CASSFGVLANYGYTF. Using reference TRBV7-9 and TRBJ1-2 for the parts outside the CDR3, the full variable domain is DTGVSQNPRHKITKRGQNVTFRCDPISEHNRLYWYRQTLGQGPEFLTYFQNEAQLEKSRLLSDRFSAERPKGSFSTLEIQRTEQGDSAMYLCASSFGVLANYGYTFGSGTRLTVV.

This chain joins TRBV7-3 and TRBJ2-1, with D perhaps matching TRBD2 (5 bases). The CDR3 runs 15 residues. Trimming shortened V by 4 bases and J by 8 bases, and 18 bases separated the two germline ends. In germline, CDR1 is SGHTA, CDR2 FQGTGA. CDR3 amino acids: CASSYGGYFGDEQFF. The CDR3 bases are TGTGCCAGCAGCTATGGCGGCTACTTCGGGGATGAGCAGTTCTTC.